The rows below give T cell receptor beta chains drawn from one sample of a study of identical twins. TCRdb re-called the 5' RACE reads with MiXCR, one entry per CDR3 protein. The sample records around 1.7 million distinct CDR3 sequences, under 35% being singletons. The sample was cord blood. These receptors came from a newborn girl in good health. The CDR3 runs from the conserved cysteine through the conserved F or W. A D gene is named only where the DNA matches it firmly. Not every row has a clone size; where given, it reads once, few, many or a size class.

v_gene,j_gene,abundance,d_gene,CDR3aa,CDR3nt
TRBV7-9,TRBJ1-6,.,.,CASRGQNSPPHF,TGTGCCAGCAGAGGACAGAATTCACCCCCCCACTTT
TRBV28,TRBJ1-1,few,.,CASSLRGGWDTEAFF,TGTGCCAGCAGTCTCAGGGGCGGGTGGGACACTGAAGCTTTCTTT
TRBV6-5,TRBJ2-1,few,TRBD2,CASSYRAGGPSSYNEQFF,TGTGCCAGCAGTTACCGCGCGGGAGGGCCTAGCTCCTACAATGAGCAGTTCTTC
TRBV12-3/TRBV12-4,TRBJ2-1,.,.,CASTLLGAYNEQFF,TGTGCCAGCACCCTCTTGGGCGCCTACAATGAGCAGTTCTTC
TRBV20-1,TRBJ1-6,.,.,CSARLTSSYNSPPHF,TGCAGTGCTAGGCTGACAAGCTCCTATAATTCACCCCCCCACTTT
TRBV20-1,TRBJ2-1,.,.,CSARDYRKDYNEQFF,TGCAGTGCTAGAGACTACCGAAAGGACTACAATGAGCAGTTCTTC
TRBV25-1,TRBJ2-7,.,TRBD1,CASGPGQGTYEQYF,TGTGCCAGCGGTCCGGGACAGGGAACCTACGAGCAGTACTTC
TRBV27,TRBJ2-1,few,TRBD2,CASSYRLAAYNEQFF,TGTGCCAGCAGTTATCGACTAGCGGCTTACAATGAGCAGTTCTTC
TRBV28,TRBJ1-4,.,.,CASSSTGGAHEKLFF,TGTGCCAGCAGTTCCACGGGGGGGGCGCACGAAAAACTGTTTTTT
TRBV3-1,TRBJ2-7,many,TRBD1,CASSQGTGVYEQYF,TGTGCCAGCAGCCAAGGCACAGGGGTCTACGAGCAGTACTTC
TRBV20-1,TRBJ1-1,once,.,CSARDPNRVNTEAFF,TGCAGTGCTAGAGACCCTAACAGGGTGAACACTGAAGCTTTCTTT
TRBV28,TRBJ1-5,.,.,CASSFFEEGNQPQHF,TGTGCCAGCAGTTTTTTCGAAGAAGGCAATCAGCCCCAGCATTTT
TRBV28,TRBJ2-6,few,TRBD2,CASSLWGRGPGANVLTF,TGTGCCAGCAGTCTATGGGGGAGGGGACCTGGGGCCAACGTCCTGACTTTC
TRBV11-2,TRBJ2-5,few,.,CASSLGGTPQETQYF,TGTGCCAGCAGCTTAGGGGGGACTCCTCAAGAGACCCAGTACTTC
TRBV12-3/TRBV12-4,TRBJ2-1,few,.,CASSRLLTRVSYNEQFF,TGTGCCAGCAGCCGACTTTTGACGAGGGTTTCCTACAATGAGCAGTTCTTC
TRBV7-9,TRBJ2-1,.,TRBD2,CASRGTTKKPSSYNEQFF,TGTGCCAGCAGGGGGACTACCAAAAAACCGAGCTCCTACAATGAGCAGTTCTTC
TRBV6-1,TRBJ1-2,.,TRBD1,CASGENGYRDSPYTF,TGTGCCAGCGGTGAAAATGGATACCGGGACAGCCCTTACACCTTC
TRBV15,TRBJ1-5,few,TRBD1,CATSPGQGSNQPQHF,TGTGCCACCAGCCCGGGACAGGGCAGCAATCAGCCCCAGCATTTT
TRBV29-1,TRBJ1-1,few,.,CSVEDRMNTEAFF,TGCAGCGTTGAAGATCGTATGAACACTGAAGCTTTCTTT
TRBV27,TRBJ1-5,.,.,CASSLNPSNQPQHF,TGTGCCAGCAGTTTAAATCCAAGCAATCAGCCCCAGCATTTT
TRBV20-1,TRBJ2-7,.,.,CSARAGTVLYEQYF,TGCAGTGCTAGAGCAGGAACAGTTCTCTACGAGCAGTACTTC
TRBV5-1,TRBJ1-6,few,.,CASSFGTPNNSPLHF,TGCGCCAGCAGCTTCGGGACGCCAAATAATTCACCCCTCCACTTT
TRBV10-3,TRBJ2-1,few,TRBD2,CAISAGGPFNEQFF,TGTGCCATCAGTGCGGGGGGGCCTTTTAATGAGCAGTTCTTC
TRBV12-3/TRBV12-4,TRBJ1-1,.,.,CASSLATRGNTEAFF,TGTGCCAGCAGTTTAGCAACAAGGGGGAACACTGAAGCTTTCTTT
TRBV28,TRBJ1-6,.,.,CASAPAGRDSPLHF,TGTGCCAGCGCCCCAGCGGGCAGAGATTCACCCCTCCACTTT
TRBV18,TRBJ2-3,.,.,CASSPNRGGPSTDTQYF,TGTGCCAGCTCACCGAACAGGGGAGGGCCTAGCACAGATACGCAGTATTTT
TRBV10-1,TRBJ2-3,.,TRBD2,CASRSLATHTDTQYF,TGCGCCAGCAGATCACTAGCGACACACACAGATACGCAGTATTTT
TRBV27,TRBJ1-5,.,.,CASGARGNQPQHF,TGTGCCAGCGGCGCCAGGGGCAATCAGCCCCAGCATTTT
TRBV6-5,TRBJ2-7,few,.,CASSYRSGFNEQYF,TGTGCCAGCAGTTACCGGTCCGGGTTCAACGAGCAGTACTTC
TRBV7-2,TRBJ1-1,.,.,CASSHDGGKMNTEAFF,TGTGCCAGCAGCCACGACGGTGGAAAAATGAACACTGAAGCTTTCTTT
TRBV25-1,TRBJ2-5,.,TRBD1,CASSELDRGRETQYF,TGTGCCAGCAGTGAATTGGACAGGGGAAGAGAGACCCAGTACTTC
TRBV12-3/TRBV12-4,TRBJ2-5,.,.,CASSSVRPYNEQYF,TGTGCCAGCAGTTCGGTCAGGCCCTACAATGAGCAGTACTTC
TRBV6-1,TRBJ2-1,few,.,CASSVKGTGRRPYNEQFF,TGTGCCAGCAGTGTCAAGGGAACAGGGAGGCGCCCCTACAATGAGCAGTTCTTC
TRBV7-8,TRBJ2-7,.,.,CASSLDGGVSGNEQYF,TGTGCCAGCAGCTTAGATGGCGGGGTGTCAGGTAATGAGCAGTACTTC
TRBV5-1,TRBJ2-7,.,TRBD1,CASSLALDRDSYEQYF,TGCGCCAGCAGCTTGGCGCTGGACAGGGACTCCTACGAGCAGTACTTC
TRBV18,TRBJ2-7,few,.,CASSPPGLRYEQYF,TGTGCCAGCTCACCGCCGGGTCTCCGGTACGAGCAGTACTTC
TRBV6-1,TRBJ2-1,.,TRBD1,CASSEYMAGGQFF,TGTGCCAGCAGTGAATATATGGCAGGGGGGCAGTTCTTC
TRBV29-1,TRBJ1-5,.,.,CSVDPIKDSNQPQHF,TGCAGCGTTGATCCCATCAAAGATAGCAATCAGCCCCAGCATTTT
TRBV20-1,TRBJ1-1,.,.,CSARFPGLMNTEAFF,TGCAGTGCTAGATTCCCGGGACTTATGAACACTGAAGCTTTCTTT
TRBV2,TRBJ2-6,few,TRBD1,CAILSGTGLSGANVLTF,TGTGCCATCCTATCCGGGACAGGGCTCTCTGGGGCCAACGTCCTGACTTTC
TRBV6-6,TRBJ2-3,few,.,CASSYVGGSDTQYF,TGTGCCAGCAGTTACGTCGGGGGATCAGATACGCAGTATTTT
TRBV10-3,TRBJ2-1,.,.,CAISNWYNEQFF,TGTGCCATCAGTAACTGGTACAATGAGCAGTTCTTC
TRBV5-1,TRBJ2-1,.,TRBD1,CASGASGGSSSYNEQFF,TGCGCCAGCGGCGCATCAGGGGGTAGCAGTTCCTACAATGAGCAGTTCTTC
TRBV20-1,TRBJ1-6,.,.,CSARDWREGNSPLHF,TGCAGTGCTAGAGATTGGCGGGAGGGTAATTCACCCCTCCACTTT